The 16 T cell receptor beta chains presented below share a single source sample, sequenced in a study of beta chain features in type 1 diabetes. Investigators reverse transcribed all isolated RNA, so they sequenced expressed TCRB transcripts. Sequencing used immunoSEQ multiplex PCR; TCRdb keeps in-frame clones, though not all of them. This table has 130,000 to 150,000 clones, around 8.7% appearing once. Sequencing was done on a sample of central memory CD4+ T cells from blood. These TCRs come from a man aged 18 to 30 in good health.

CDR3 DNA: TGTGCCAGCAGCTCCGGGACAGAGACTGGAAACACCATATATTTT. Amino acids: CASSSGTETGNTIYF. J is TRBJ1-3 and V is TRBV28; TRBD1 agrees at 7 bases. The germline V gene encodes CDR1 MDHEN and CDR2 SYDVKM. CDR3 length equals 15 residues. J lost 2 bases, V lost 6 bases, and 7 bases had no gene match.

This chain uses TRBV4-2 with TRBJ1-1; TRBD1 matches 9 bases. Germline V gives CDR1 LGHNA, CDR2 YNFKEQ. Trimming removed 3 bases from V and 8 bases from J; junction bases left unmatched: 7. This CDR3 region has 14 residues. The CDR3 sequence: CASSHGTGQTEAFF. In DNA form, the CDR3 reads TGTGCCAGCAGCCACGGGACAGGGCAAACGGAAGCTTTCTTT.

In this sample, this clone turned up a few times. A read error is the likely source, as a far larger clone sits one nucleotide away. The chain couples TRBV18 to TRBJ2-1; D is unclear. CDR1 is KGHSH and CDR2 is LQKENI in the germline V gene. Trimming removed 8 bases from V and 4 bases from J, with 6 bases in between. The CDR3 runs 11 residues. This CDR3 is CASSPYNEQFF. CDR3 nucleotides: TGTGCCAGCAGCCCATACAATGAGCAGTTCTTC.

In this sample, this clone turned up a few times. The chain employs TRBV18 and TRBJ1-5, with a tentative D call TRBD1 (6 bases). CDR1 is KGHSH, CDR2 LQKENI, per germline. The CDR3 covers 16 residues. Trimming cost V 4 bases and J 4 bases, with 17 bases left between them. The CDR3 nucleotides read TGTGCCAGCTCACAAAGAAAACAGGGATTAAATCAGCCCCAGCATTTT. Amino acid sequence: CASSQRKQGLNQPQHF.

This clone was counted only a few times. This rearrangement joins TRBV27 to TRBJ1-5, with D possibly being TRBD1 (6 bases). The V end was cut by 7 bases, the J end by 4 bases, with 14 bases between. The V gene's germline CDR1 is MNHEY and CDR2 SMNVEV (reference sequence). CDR3 length: 14 residues. The CDR3 bases are TGTGCCAGCACAGGACAGATGAGTAATCAGCCCCAGCATTTT. Translation gives CASTGQMSNQPQHF.

The chain couples TRBV21-1 to TRBJ1-6. TRBV21-1 constitutes a pseudogene. CDR3 length equals 18 residues. The CDR3, as DNA: TGTGCCAGCAGATCGGGGTTAGCTACACATAATCATAATTCACCCCTCCACTTT. It yields the protein CASRSGLATHNHNSPLHF.

The genes are TRBV28 and TRBJ1-5, with TRBD1 matching 9 bases. This CDR3 has 16 amino acids. In germline, CDR1 is MDHEN, CDR2 SYDVKM. The V gene end was trimmed by 5 bases and the J gene end by 0 bases; junction bases not matched to a gene: 5. The CDR3 protein is CASSPLTGGSNQPQHF. CDR3 nucleotides: TGTGCCAGCAGTCCGTTGACAGGGGGTAGCAATCAGCCCCAGCATTTT.

In regard to this clone: Sequence at one end of the junction differs from germline and may be a read error. V is TRBV28 and J is TRBJ1-4; TRBD1 matches 9 bases. The CDR3 extends over 14 amino acids. Per germline, CDR1 MDHEN and CDR2 SYDVKM. The CDR3 loop reads CASSLQGAGVERLF. The CDR3 bases are TGTGCCAGCAGCTTACAGGGGGCTGGGGTCGAGCGCCTTTTT.

The V gene is TRBV4-3, the J gene TRBJ1-6; D is uncertain. Germline CDR1 LGHNA, CDR2 YSLEER. V was shortened by 4 bases and J by 7 bases, with 14 bases between the two germline ends. This CDR3 is built from 15 residues. CDR3 DNA sequence: TGCGCCAGCAGCCTACATGTGGTTCGAAATTCACCCCTCCACTTT. Its protein product is CASSLHVVRNSPLHF.

V and J are TRBV9 and TRBJ2-1, with 8 bases matching TRBD1. The CDR3 sequence is 16 residues long. V trimming: 3 bases; J trimming: 0 bases; junction bases outside the gene matches: 5. Germline V gene data show CDR1 as SGDLS and CDR2 as YYNGEE. The CDR3 nucleotides read TGTGCCAGCAGCGCTAGAACAGGGGGCTCCTACAATGAGCAGTTCTTC. Amino acid sequence: CASSARTGGSYNEQFF. Based on the CDR3 plus reference TRBV9 and TRBJ2-1, the full variable domain is DSGVTQTPKHLITATGQRVTLRCSPRSGDLSVYWYQQSLDQGLQFLIQYYNGEERAKGNILERFSAQQFPDLHSELNLSSLELGDSALYFCASSARTGGSYNEQFFGPGTRLTVL.

The chain uses TRBV5-6 and TRBJ1-2; 10 bases are a match to TRBD1. The V segment lost 6 bases and the J segment 7 bases; nucleotides outside the gene matches: 9. In germline, CDR1 is SGHDT, CDR2 YYEEEE. The CDR3 is made up of 14 amino acids. The chain's CDR3 is CASTTPGTGAGYTF. In DNA form, the CDR3 reads TGTGCCAGCACCACCCCCGGGACAGGGGCTGGCTACACCTTC.

This chain connects TRBV12-5 to TRBJ2-5; no definite D call. The CDR3 contains 15 residues. Germline V gene lookup returns CDR1 LGHNT and CDR2 FRNRAP. With 1 base removed from V and 5 bases from J, the gap between germline ends came to 14 bases. The CDR3 sequence is CASGLGQLSGETQYF. In DNA form, the CDR3 reads TGTGCTAGTGGTTTGGGTCAGCTATCCGGGGAGACCCAGTACTTC.

This clone was found a few times. The chain combines TRBV28 with TRBJ2-5; 12 bases line up with TRBD2. Germline assignment: CDR1 MDHEN and CDR2 SYDVKM. The CDR3 has 17 residues. Trimming at V came to 3 bases and at J to 4 bases, leaving 9 bases not matched to a gene. This CDR3 is CASSFPLTSGGAETQYF. In nucleotides, the CDR3 is TGTGCCAGCAGTTTCCCTCTGACTAGCGGGGGCGCAGAGACCCAGTACTTC.

The J gene is TRBJ1-3, the V gene TRBV5-4; possible D gene TRBD1, 5 bases. The V end was cut by 5 bases, the J end by 0 bases, with 15 bases between. Germline V gene sequence: CDR1 SGHNT, CDR2 YYREEE (reference sequence). The CDR3 sequence is 16 residues long. The CDR3 DNA reads TGTGCCAGCAGGTCCGGAGGGGCGAACTCTGGAAACACCATATATTTT. Amino acid sequence: CASRSGGANSGNTIYF.

This clone came up a few times. This chain uses TRBV4-3 with TRBJ1-4, with 7 bases matching TRBD1. From germline, CDR1 is LGHNA and CDR2 YSLEER. The CDR3 has 16 amino acids. Losses at the gene ends were 0 bases for V and 10 bases for J; bases not matched to a gene: 11. CDR3 loop: CASSQDNPRGQIKLFF. In DNA, the CDR3 is TGCGCCAGCAGCCAAGATAATCCTAGGGGACAGATAAAACTGTTTTTT.

DNA for the CDR3: TGTGCCAGCAGCCCAGGGTCTCGGCCCCAGCATTTT. Its protein product is CASSPGSRPQHF. The chain carries TRBV7-2 and TRBJ1-5, with D possibly matching TRBD1 (5 bases). This CDR3 is 12 amino acids long. V lost 5 bases and J lost 9, with 11 bases in between. Germline assignment: CDR1 SGHTA and CDR2 FQGNSA.